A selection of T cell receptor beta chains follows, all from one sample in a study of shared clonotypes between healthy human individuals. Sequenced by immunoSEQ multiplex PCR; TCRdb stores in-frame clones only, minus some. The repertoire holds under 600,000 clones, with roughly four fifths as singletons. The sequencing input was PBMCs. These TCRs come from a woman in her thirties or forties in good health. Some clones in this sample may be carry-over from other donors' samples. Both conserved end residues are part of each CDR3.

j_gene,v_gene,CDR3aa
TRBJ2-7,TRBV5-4,CASSPDYGGIDEQYF
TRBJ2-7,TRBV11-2,CASSLDGGMPLEQYF
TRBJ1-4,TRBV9,CASSLRGTSNEKLFF
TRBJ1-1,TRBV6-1,CASRGTPSNTEAFF
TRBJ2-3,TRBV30,CAWRRLAGEGTSQYF
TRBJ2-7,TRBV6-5,CASSRDRVASYEQYF
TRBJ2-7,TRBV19,CASSIDTSGTYEQYF
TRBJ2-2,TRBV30,CAWSESPGQATGELFF
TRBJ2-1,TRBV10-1,CARPGLAPNSSYNEQFF
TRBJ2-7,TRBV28,CATVRTDYEQYF